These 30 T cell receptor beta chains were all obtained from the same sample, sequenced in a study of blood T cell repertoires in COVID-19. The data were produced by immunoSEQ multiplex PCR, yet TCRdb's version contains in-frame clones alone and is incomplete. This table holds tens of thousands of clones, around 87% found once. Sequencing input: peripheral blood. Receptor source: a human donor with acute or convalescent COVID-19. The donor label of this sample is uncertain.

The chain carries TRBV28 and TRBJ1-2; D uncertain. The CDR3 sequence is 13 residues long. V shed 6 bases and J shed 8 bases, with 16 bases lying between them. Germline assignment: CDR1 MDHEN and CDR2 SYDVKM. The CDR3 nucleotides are TGTGCCAGCAGCCCGCCGGGAGTGAGGGGCTACACCTTC. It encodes CASSPPGVRGYTF.

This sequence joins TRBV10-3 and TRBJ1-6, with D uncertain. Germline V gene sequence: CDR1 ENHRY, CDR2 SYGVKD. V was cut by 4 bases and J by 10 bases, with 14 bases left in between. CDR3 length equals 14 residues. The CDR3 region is CAISGSGPGSPLHF. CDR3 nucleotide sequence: TGTGCCATCAGTGGGAGTGGGCCGGGGTCACCCCTCCACTTT.

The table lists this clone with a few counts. The CDR3 nucleotides are TGTGCCAGCAGTGAGAAGGGGCCGGTTCTAGGAAACACCATATATTTT. Translation: CASSEKGPVLGNTIYF. V and J are TRBV2 and TRBJ1-3; the D gene is possibly TRBD1 (5 bases). Germline V gives CDR1 SNHLY, CDR2 FYNNEI. Deletions cut 3 bases from V and 4 bases from J, with 16 bases between. The CDR3 is 16 amino acids.

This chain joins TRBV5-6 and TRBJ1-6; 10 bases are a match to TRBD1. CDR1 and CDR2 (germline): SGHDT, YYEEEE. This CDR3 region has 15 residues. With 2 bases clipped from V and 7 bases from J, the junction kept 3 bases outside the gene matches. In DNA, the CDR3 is TGTGCCAGCAGCTTCGGGACAGGGGACAATTCACCCCTCCACTTT. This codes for CASSFGTGDNSPLHF.

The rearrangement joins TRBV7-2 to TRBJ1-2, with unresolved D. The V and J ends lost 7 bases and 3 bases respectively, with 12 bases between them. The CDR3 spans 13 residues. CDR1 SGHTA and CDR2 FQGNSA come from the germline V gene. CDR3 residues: CASIASGDYGYTF. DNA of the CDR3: TGTGCCAGCATCGCCTCCGGGGACTATGGCTACACCTTC.

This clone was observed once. The CDR3 DNA sequence: TGTGCCAGCAGCCGAGGACAGGGCGACCGCCAGCCCCAGCATTTT. Residues: CASSRGQGDRQPQHF. The rearrangement uses TRBV6-5 and TRBJ1-5; 8 nucleotides line up with TRBD1. Germline assignment: CDR1 MNHEY and CDR2 SVGAGI. CDR3 length: 15 residues. V shed 6 bases and J 7 bases; nucleotides not matched to a gene: 11.

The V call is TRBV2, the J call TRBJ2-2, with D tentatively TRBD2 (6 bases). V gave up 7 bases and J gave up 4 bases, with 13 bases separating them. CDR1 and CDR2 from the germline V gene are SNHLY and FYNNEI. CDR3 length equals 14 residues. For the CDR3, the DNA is TGTGCCAGCAATCGGGACTCCTCCACCGGGGAGCTGTTTTTT. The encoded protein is CASNRDSSTGELFF.

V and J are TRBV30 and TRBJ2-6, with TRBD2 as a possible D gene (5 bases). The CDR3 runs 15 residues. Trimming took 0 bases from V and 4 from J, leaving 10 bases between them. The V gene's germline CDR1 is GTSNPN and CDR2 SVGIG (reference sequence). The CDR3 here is CAWSVGNAGANVLTF. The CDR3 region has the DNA TGTGCCTGGAGTGTCGGGAATGCAGGGGCCAACGTCCTGACTTTC.

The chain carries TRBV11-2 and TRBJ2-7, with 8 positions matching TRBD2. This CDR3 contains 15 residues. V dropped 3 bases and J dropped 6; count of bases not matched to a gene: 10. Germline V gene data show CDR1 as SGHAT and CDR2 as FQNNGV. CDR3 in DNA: TGTGCCAGCAGCTTCCTTAGCGGGGCAGCAGGCGAGCAGTACTTC. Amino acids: CASSFLSGAAGEQYF. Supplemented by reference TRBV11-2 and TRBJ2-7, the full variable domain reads EAGVAQSPRYKIIEKRQSVAFWCNPISGHATLYWYQQILGQGPKLLIQFQNNGVVDDSQLPKDRFSAERLKGVDSTLKIQPAKLEDSAVYLCASSFLSGAAGEQYFGPGTRLTVT.

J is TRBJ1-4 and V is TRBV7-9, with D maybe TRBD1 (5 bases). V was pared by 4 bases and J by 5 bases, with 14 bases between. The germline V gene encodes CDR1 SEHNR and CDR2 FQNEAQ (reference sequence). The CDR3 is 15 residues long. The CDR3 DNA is TGTGCCAGCAGCTCATTGAAGGGGCAGAATGAAAAACTGTTTTTT. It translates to CASSSLKGQNEKLFF.

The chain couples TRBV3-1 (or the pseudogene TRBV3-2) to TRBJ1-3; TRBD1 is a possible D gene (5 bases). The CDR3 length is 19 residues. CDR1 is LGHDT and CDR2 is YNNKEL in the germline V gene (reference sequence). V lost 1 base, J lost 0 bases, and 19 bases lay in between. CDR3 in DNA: TGTGCCAGCAGCCAAGGGGCGGCTTGGACAAGCCTCTCTGGAAACACCATATATTTT. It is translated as CASSQGAAWTSLSGNTIYF.

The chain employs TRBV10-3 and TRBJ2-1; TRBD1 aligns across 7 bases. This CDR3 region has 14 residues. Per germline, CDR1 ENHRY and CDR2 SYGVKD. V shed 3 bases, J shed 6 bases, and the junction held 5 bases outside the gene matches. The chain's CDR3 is CAISEPNRGNEQFF. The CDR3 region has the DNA TGTGCCATCAGTGAACCAAACAGGGGCAATGAGCAGTTCTTC.

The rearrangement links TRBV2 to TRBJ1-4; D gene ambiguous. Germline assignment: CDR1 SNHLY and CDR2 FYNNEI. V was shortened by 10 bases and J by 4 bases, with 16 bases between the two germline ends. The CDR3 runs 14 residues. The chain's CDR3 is CANKRPGNNEKLFF. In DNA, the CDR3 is TGTGCCAACAAGCGTCCGGGGAATAATGAAAAACTGTTTTTT.

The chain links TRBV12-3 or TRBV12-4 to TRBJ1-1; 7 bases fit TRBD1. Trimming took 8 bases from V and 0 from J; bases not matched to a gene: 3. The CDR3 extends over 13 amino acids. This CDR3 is CASEGQLNTEAFF. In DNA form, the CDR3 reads TGTGCCAGCGAGGGACAGCTGAACACTGAAGCTTTCTTT.

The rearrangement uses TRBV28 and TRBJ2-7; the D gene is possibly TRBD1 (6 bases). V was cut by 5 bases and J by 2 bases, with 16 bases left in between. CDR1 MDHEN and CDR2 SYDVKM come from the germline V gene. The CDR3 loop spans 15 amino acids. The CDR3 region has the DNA TGTGCCAGCAGTCCCATGGACAGTCTCCCCTACGAGCAGTACTTC. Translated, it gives CASSPMDSLPYEQYF.

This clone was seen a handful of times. DNA of the CDR3: TGCGCCAGCAGCCTTCAGGGGTTCGGCTACACCTTC. This codes for CASSLQGFGYTF. The rearrangement joins TRBV4-3 to TRBJ1-2, with a tentative D call TRBD1 (6 bases). Per germline, CDR1 LGHNA and CDR2 YSLEER. This CDR3 contains 12 residues. Trimming took off 4 bases at V and 8 bases at J, with 11 bases between the two ends.

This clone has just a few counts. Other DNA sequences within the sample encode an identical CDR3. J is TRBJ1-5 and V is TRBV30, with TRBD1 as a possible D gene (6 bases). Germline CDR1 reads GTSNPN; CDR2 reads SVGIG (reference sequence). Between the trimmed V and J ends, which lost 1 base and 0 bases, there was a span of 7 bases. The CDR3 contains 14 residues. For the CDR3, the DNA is TGTGCCTGGAGTGCGGACAGTAGCAATCAGCCCCAGCATTTT. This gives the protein CAWSADSSNQPQHF.

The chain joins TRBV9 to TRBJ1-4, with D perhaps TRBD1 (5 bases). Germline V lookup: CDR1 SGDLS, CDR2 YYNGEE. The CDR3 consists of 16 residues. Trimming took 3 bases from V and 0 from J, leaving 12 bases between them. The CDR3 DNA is TGTGCCAGCAGCGCAGGGCATGGTGCAACTAATGAAAAACTGTTTTTT. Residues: CASSAGHGATNEKLFF.

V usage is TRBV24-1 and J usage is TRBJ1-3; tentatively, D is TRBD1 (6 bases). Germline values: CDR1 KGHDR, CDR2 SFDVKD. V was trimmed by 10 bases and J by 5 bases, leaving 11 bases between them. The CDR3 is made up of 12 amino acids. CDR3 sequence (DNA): TGTGCCACGGAAGGACAGAGAAACACCATATATTTT. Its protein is CATEGQRNTIYF.

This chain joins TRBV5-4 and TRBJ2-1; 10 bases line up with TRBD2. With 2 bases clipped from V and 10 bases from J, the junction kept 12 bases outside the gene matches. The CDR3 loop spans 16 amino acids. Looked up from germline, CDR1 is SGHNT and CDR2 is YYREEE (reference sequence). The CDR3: CASSFKRGGVSGEQFF. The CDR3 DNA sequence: TGTGCCAGCAGCTTTAAGCGGGGGGGCGTATCAGGGGAGCAGTTCTTC.

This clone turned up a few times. The CDR3 spells CASGGTGNQPQHF. As DNA, the CDR3 is TGTGCCAGCGGGGGGACAGGTAATCAGCCCCAGCATTTT. The chain uses TRBV19 and TRBJ1-5, with TRBD1 identical over 8 bases. The germline V gene encodes CDR1 LNHDA and CDR2 SQIVND (reference sequence). The CDR3 runs to 13 residues. Trimming cost V 9 bases and J 4 bases; bases outside gene matches: 5.

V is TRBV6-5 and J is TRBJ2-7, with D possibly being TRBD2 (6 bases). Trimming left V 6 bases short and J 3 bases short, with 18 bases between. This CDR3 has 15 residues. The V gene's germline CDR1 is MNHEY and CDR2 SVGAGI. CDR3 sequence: CASSSHMPGDYEQYF. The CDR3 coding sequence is TGTGCCAGCAGCTCACACATGCCGGGAGACTACGAGCAGTACTTC.

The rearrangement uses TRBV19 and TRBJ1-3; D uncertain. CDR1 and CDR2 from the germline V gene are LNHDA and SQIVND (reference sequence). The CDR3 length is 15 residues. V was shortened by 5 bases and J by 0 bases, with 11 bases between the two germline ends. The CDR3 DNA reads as TGTGCCAGTAGTCTACTCCGAAGCTCTGGAAACACCATATATTTT. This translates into CASSLLRSSGNTIYF. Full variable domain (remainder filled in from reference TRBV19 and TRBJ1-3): DGGITQSPKYLFRKEGQNVTLSCEQNLNHDAMYWYRQDPGQGLRLIYYSQIVNDFQKGDIAEGYSVSREKKESFPLTVTSAQKNPTAFYLCASSLLRSSGNTIYFGEGSWLTVV.

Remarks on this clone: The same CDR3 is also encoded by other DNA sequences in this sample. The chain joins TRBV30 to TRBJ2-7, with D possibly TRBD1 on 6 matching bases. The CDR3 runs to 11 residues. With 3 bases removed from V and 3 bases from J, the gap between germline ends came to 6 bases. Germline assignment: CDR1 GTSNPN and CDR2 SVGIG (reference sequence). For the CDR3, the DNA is TGTGCCTGGAGCAGGGGCTACGAGCAGTACTTC. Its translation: CAWSRGYEQYF.

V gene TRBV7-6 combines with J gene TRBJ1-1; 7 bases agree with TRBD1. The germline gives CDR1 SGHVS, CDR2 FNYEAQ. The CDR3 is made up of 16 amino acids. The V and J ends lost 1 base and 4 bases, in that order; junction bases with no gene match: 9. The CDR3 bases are TGTGCCAGCAGCTTAGGTCAGGGGGGTGTGAGCACTGAAGCTTTCTTT. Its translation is CASSLGQGGVSTEAFF.

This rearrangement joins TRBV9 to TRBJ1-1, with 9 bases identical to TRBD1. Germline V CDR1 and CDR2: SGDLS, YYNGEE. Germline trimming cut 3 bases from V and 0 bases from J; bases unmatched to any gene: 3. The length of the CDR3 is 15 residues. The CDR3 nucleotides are TGTGCCAGCAGCGCGGACAGGGGAATGAACACTGAAGCTTTCTTT. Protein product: CASSADRGMNTEAFF.

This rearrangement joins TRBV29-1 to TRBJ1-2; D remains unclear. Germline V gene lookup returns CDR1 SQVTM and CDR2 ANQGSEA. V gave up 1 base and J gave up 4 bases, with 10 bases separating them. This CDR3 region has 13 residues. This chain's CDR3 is CSVEVGSPYGYTF. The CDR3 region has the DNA TGCAGCGTTGAAGTAGGGAGCCCCTATGGCTACACCTTC.

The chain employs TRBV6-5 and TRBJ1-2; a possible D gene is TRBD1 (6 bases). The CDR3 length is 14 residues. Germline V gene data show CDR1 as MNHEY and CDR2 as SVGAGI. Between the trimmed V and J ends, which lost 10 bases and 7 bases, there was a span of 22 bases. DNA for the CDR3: TGTGCCACTGATGGGGGCGAGGAAACGGGTGGCTACACCTTC. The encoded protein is CATDGGEETGGYTF.

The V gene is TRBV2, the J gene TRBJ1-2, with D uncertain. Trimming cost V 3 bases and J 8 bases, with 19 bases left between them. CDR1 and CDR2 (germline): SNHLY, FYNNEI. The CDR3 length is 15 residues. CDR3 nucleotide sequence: TGTGCCAGCAGTGATGCGATTAGGGAGGTCGCCGGCTACACCTTC. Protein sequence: CASSDAIREVAGYTF.

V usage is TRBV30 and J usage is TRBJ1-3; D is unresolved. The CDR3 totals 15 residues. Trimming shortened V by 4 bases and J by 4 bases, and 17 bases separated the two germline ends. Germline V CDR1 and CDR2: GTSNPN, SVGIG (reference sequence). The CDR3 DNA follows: TGTGCCTGGACGGAGGGCGCTGCGGGGGGAAACACCATATATTTT. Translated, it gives CAWTEGAAGGNTIYF.